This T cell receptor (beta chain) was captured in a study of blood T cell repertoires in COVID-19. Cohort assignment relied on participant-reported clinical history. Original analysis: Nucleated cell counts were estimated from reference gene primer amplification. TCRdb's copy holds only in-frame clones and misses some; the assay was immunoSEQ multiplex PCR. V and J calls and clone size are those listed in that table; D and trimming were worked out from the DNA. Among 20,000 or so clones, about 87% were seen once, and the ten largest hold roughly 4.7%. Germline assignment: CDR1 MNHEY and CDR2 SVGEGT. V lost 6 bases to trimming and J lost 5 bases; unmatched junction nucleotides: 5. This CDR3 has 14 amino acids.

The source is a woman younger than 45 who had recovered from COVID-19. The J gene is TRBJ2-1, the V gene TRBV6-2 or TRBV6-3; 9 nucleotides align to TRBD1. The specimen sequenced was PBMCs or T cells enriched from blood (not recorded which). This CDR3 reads CASSSGQGHNEQFF. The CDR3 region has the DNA TGTGCCAGCAGCTCGGGACAGGGCCACAATGAGCAGTTCTTC.